This T cell receptor (beta chain) was obtained from a study of T cell responses to AZD1222 COVID-19 vaccine (dated by TCRdb to the early 2020s). Describing the broader study: TCR sequencing was performed for approximately 240 trial participants, of whom some 200 were given two doses of AZD1222 and some 26 were given two doses of MenACWY control vaccine. Trial participants were enrolled by age into subgroups of 18-55, 56-69 and 70-plus years, and about 150, 27 and 61 TCR-sequenced participants, respectively, were included in these subgroups.

Paper-wide results and their limitations: Epitopes outside the regions mutated in the B.1.351 and B.1.1.7 variants were reportedly recognized by nearly half of the unique spike-specific TCRs. Participants were mostly white British, with more females than males. The authors suggested clonal diversity may have been underestimated. CD4 TCRs associated with the vaccine covered the entire spike protein, and the dominant responses were in regions 160-218 and 743-854. Conclusions about previously exposed vaccinees are limited because only a handful of AZD1222 recipients were SARS-CoV-2 seropositive at baseline. A significant rise in spike-specific TCR breadth and depth was observed after two AZD1222 doses relative to day 0 and relative to MenACWY recipients. No day 14 peak-response samples were available, so repertoires were characterized only after the peak T cell response. In the small 56-69-year group, the increase in depth fell short of significance, most likely because of low power.

Compared with germline, V lacks 2 bases and J lacks 8 bases; bases without a gene match: 3. CDR1 and CDR2 are read off the germline V gene (reference sequence) as GTSNPN and SVGIG. The CDR3, from cysteine to phenylalanine, totals 12 residues. Of all the DNA, just the CDR3 is kept, 36 bases in frame from base 1. In the case of this clone: This receptor's antigen is unknown. One base away there is no much larger clone; base qualities are not given.

The sample's time point, from its label and the paper: about 28 days (+/-7) after the second vaccine dose. AZD1222 recipients with second doses at about 4 weeks or about 12 weeks were pooled, because spike-specific TCR depth and breadth did not differ between schedules. The vaccinee samples were drawn from two UK trials, COV001 and COV002, one of which was a single-blind randomized controlled phase 2/3 trial testing AZD1222 (ChAdOx1 nCoV-19) in healthy adults. Trial participant PBMC samples were collected at day 0 and day 28 after the second dose for TCRbeta chain sequencing. The CDR3 regions of human TCRbeta chains were analyzed by immunosequencing. In the source study's methods: Repertoire TCRs were checked for matches against a reference library of SARS-CoV-2-specific TCRs that had been generated using the MIRA antigen-specificity platform. Breadth meant the fraction of unique TCRs that were SARS-CoV-2-associated, whereas depth meant the fraction of total T cells that were SARS-CoV-2-associated. Using the MIRA data, every spike-specific TCR was mapped to the spike region that the TCR reacted to and assigned to either a CD4 or a CD8 class. Log10-transformed breadth and depth values were compared by one-way ANOVA with Sidak's multiple comparisons tests. TCRdb's version of the immuneACCESS table is confined to in-frame rearrangements and falls short of the full clone set. An unresolved V gene accounts for under half of the shortfall where checked; the remainder is of unknown origin. V and J calls plus clone size are reproduced from that table; the DNA served to infer D and trimming. This sample holds approximately 120,000 clones; approximately 85% were observed only once. Just under 4.5% of the sample lies in the top ten.

Recombination linked TRBV30 to TRBJ1-2; TRBD1 agrees with 9 junctional bases. This specimen was peripheral blood, taken 28 days after the second AZD1222 dose. The TCR comes from an adult who received the AZD1222 COVID-19 vaccine. The CDR3 reads as follows: CAWSKGTGGYTF. The DNA reads TGTGCCTGGAGTAAAGGGACAGGGGGCTACACCTTC.